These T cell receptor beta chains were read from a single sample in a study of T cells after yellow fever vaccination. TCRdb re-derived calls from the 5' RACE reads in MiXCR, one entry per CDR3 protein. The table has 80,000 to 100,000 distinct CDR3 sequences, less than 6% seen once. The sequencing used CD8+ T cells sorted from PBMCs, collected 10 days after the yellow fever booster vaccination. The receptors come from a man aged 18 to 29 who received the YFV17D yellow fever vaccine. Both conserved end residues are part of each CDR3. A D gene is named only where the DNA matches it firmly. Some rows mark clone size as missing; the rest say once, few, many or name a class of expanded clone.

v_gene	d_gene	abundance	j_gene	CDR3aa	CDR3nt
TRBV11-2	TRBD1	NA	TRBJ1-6	CASSRRQGVSYNSPLHF	TGTGCCAGCAGCCGTCGGCAGGGGGTTTCCTATAATTCACCCCTCCACTTT
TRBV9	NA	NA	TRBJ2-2	CASSVLGGSTGELFF	TGTGCCAGCAGCGTCCTGGGGGGCTCCACCGGGGAGCTGTTTTTT
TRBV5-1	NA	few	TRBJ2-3	CATRPEPRGTDTQYF	TGCGCCACCAGACCGGAGCCACGAGGGACAGATACGCAGTATTTT
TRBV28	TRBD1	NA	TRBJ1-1	CASSLVQGFVTEAFF	TGTGCCAGCAGTCTTGTACAGGGGTTCGTCACTGAAGCTTTCTTT
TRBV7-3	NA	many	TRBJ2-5	CASSSTGTPGETQYF	TGTGCCAGCAGCTCAACCGGGACTCCTGGGGAGACCCAGTACTTC
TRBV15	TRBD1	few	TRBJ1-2	CATSKPGGDLYGYTF	TGTGCCACCAGCAAACCAGGGGGGGACCTATATGGCTACACCTTC
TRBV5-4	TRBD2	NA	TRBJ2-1	CASRKAGGRINEQFF	TGTGCCAGCAGGAAAGCGGGGGGGCGAATCAATGAGCAGTTCTTC
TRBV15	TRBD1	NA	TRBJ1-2	CATSSRTGHGYTF	TGTGCCACCAGCTCCCGGACAGGACATGGCTACACCTTC
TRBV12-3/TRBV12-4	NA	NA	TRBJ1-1	CASCLLLGTEAFF	TGTGCCAGCTGTTTGCTTCTGGGCACTGAAGCTTTCTTT
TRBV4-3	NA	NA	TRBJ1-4	CASSREGGRLNEKLFF	TGCGCCAGCAGCCGCGAAGGGGGACGGTTAAATGAAAAACTGTTTTTT
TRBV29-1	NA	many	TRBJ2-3	CSVEDLGGVEPTDTQYF	TGCAGCGTTGAAGATCTAGGAGGGGTAGAGCCCACAGATACGCAGTATTTT
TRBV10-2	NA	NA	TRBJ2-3	CASRGGNWGTDTQYF	TGCGCCAGCAGGGGCGGAAATTGGGGCACAGATACGCAGTATTTT
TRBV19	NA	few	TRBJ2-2	CASSEDRSFVTGELFF	TGTGCCAGTAGTGAGGACCGGAGCTTTGTCACCGGGGAGCTGTTTTTT
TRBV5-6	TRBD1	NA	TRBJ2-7	CASSEKYRGYEQYF	TGTGCCAGCAGCGAAAAATACAGGGGCTACGAGCAGTACTTC
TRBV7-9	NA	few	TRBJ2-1	CASSPTADSYNEQFF	TGTGCCAGCAGTCCCACGGCGGACTCCTACAATGAGCAGTTCTTC
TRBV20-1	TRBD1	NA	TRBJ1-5	CSARDGQGVLNQPQHF	TGCAGTGCTAGAGATGGCCAGGGGGTACTCAATCAGCCCCAGCATTTT
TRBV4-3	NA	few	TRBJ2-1	CASSQAGGGYNEQFF	TGCGCCAGCAGCCAAGCCGGGGGAGGCTACAATGAGCAGTTCTTC
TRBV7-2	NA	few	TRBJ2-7	CASSLADSYYEQYF	TGTGCCAGCAGCTTAGCCGACAGCTACTACGAGCAGTACTTC
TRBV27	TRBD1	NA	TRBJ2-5	CASTRRNGTGEETQYF	TGTGCCAGTACAAGAAGAAACGGGACAGGGGAAGAGACCCAGTACTTC
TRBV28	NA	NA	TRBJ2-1	CASRLESSYNEQFF	TGTGCCAGCAGGCTAGAGAGCTCCTACAATGAGCAGTTCTTC
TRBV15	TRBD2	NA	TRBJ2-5	CATTGGGRKTQYF	TGTGCCACCACCGGGGGGGGCCGAAAGACCCAGTACTTC
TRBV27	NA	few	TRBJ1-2	CASSLLGMGYGYTF	TGTGCCAGCAGTTTATTGGGAATGGGCTATGGCTACACCTTC
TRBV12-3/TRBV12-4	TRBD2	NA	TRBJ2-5	CASGLAETEETQYF	TGTGCCAGCGGACTAGCGGAAACCGAAGAGACCCAGTACTTC
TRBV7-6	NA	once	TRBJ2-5	CASGTARGQETQYF	TGTGCCAGCGGAACGGCCCGCGGGCAAGAGACCCAGTACTTC
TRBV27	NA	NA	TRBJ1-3	CASSYSRGNTIYF	TGTGCCAGCAGTTACAGCCGTGGAAACACCATATATTTT
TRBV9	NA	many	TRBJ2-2	CASSVGTNTGELFF	TGTGCCAGCAGCGTCGGTACCAACACCGGGGAGCTGTTTTTT
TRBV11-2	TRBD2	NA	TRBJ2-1	CASSPGLAGLDEQFF	TGTGCCAGCAGCCCGGGACTAGCGGGGCTGGATGAGCAGTTCTTC
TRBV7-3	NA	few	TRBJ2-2	CASSSPGTWDTGELFF	TGTGCCAGCAGCTCCCCCGGGACATGGGACACCGGGGAGCTGTTTTTT
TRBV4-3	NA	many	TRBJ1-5	CASRQGFYSNQPQHF	TGCGCCAGCAGACAGGGATTCTATAGCAATCAGCCCCAGCATTTT
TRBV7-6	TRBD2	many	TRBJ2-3	CASSLAASGITDTQYF	TGTGCCAGCAGCTTAGCGGCTAGCGGCATCACAGATACGCAGTATTTT
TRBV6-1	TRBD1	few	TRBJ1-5	CASSGGTGIVGQPQHF	TGTGCCAGCAGCGGGGGGACAGGGATTGTCGGTCAGCCCCAGCATTTT
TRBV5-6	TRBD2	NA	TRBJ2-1	CASSWETSGAHNEQFF	TGTGCCAGCAGCTGGGAAACTAGCGGGGCTCACAATGAGCAGTTCTTC
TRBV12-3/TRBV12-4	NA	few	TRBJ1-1	CASSLGTGIEAFF	TGTGCCAGCAGTTTAGGAACGGGGATTGAAGCTTTCTTT
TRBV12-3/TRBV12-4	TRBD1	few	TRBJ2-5	CASSTNPRDSQETQYF	TGTGCCAGCAGCACTAACCCTAGGGACAGCCAAGAGACCCAGTACTTC
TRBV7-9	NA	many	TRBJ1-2	CASSLRDPFYYGYTF	TGTGCCAGCAGCCTCCGGGACCCCTTTTACTATGGCTACACCTTC
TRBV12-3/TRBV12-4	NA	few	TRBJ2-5	CASSFSTRTIQETQYF	TGTGCCAGCAGTTTCTCCACCCGGACTATCCAAGAGACCCAGTACTTC
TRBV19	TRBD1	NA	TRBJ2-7	CASSQGAPSGQYF	TGTGCCAGTAGCCAGGGGGCTCCTTCAGGGCAGTACTTC
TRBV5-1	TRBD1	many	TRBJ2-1	CASSPLDRDSYNEQFF	TGCGCCAGCAGCCCCCTGGACAGGGACTCCTACAATGAGCAGTTCTTC
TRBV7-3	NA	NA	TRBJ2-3	CASSFGGTDTQYF	TGTGCCAGCAGCTTTGGCGGCACAGATACGCAGTATTTT
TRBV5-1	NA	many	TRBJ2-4	CASSLWTGHAILAKNIQYF	TGCGCCAGCAGCCTCTGGACTGGACATGCTATACTAGCCAAAAACATTCAGTACTTC
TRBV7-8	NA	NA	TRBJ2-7	CASSLAQGKHF	TGTGCCAGCAGCTTAGCCCAGGGGAAACACTTC
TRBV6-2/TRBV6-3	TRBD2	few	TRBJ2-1	CASRAGGYNEQFF	TGTGCCAGCAGGGCGGGGGGGTACAATGAGCAGTTCTTC
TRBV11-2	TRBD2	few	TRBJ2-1	CASRRTSDNEQFF	TGTGCCAGCAGAAGGACTAGCGACAATGAGCAGTTCTTC
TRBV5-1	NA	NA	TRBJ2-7	CASSANRTRTYEQYF	TGCGCCAGCAGCGCCAACAGGACTCGAACCTACGAGCAGTACTTC
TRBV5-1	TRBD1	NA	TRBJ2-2	CASGTGQGVAGELFF	TGCGCCAGTGGGACCGGACAGGGGGTCGCCGGGGAGCTGTTTTTT
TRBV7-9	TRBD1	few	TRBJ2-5	CASSFGTAQETQYF	TGTGCCAGCAGCTTTGGGACAGCTCAAGAGACCCAGTACTTC
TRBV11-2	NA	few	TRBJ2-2	CASSQTGSRGRNTGELFF	TGTGCCAGCAGCCAAACAGGGAGTAGGGGCCGGAACACCGGGGAGCTGTTTTTT
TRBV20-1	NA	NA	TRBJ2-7	CSARDHDSYEQYF	TGCAGTGCTAGAGATCACGATTCCTACGAGCAGTACTTC
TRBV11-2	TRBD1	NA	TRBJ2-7	CASSLFARQGVEQYF	TGTGCCAGCAGCTTATTCGCTCGACAGGGTGTCGAGCAGTACTTC
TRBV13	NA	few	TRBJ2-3	CASSIFIDTQYF	TGTGCCAGCAGCATTTTCATAGATACGCAGTATTTT
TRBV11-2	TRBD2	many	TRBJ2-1	CASSLGASGGPRSSYNEQFF	TGTGCCAGCAGCCTAGGCGCTAGCGGGGGGCCTAGGAGCTCCTACAATGAGCAGTTCTTC
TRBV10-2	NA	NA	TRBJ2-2	CASSETGPNTGELFF	TGCGCCAGCAGTGAGACGGGACCAAACACCGGGGAGCTGTTTTTT
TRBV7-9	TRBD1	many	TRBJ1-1	CASSADLLGQENTEAFF	TGTGCCAGCAGCGCGGACTTACTAGGACAGGAGAACACTGAAGCTTTCTTT
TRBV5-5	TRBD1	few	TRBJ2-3	CASSPMGQGPDTQYF	TGTGCCAGCAGCCCGATGGGACAGGGACCAGATACGCAGTATTTT
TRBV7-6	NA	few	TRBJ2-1	CASSEWASYNEQFF	TGTGCCAGCTCGGAGTGGGCCTCCTACAATGAGCAGTTCTTC
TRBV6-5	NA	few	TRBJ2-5	CASSKDSLWETQYF	TGTGCCAGCAGTAAGGACTCCTTGTGGGAGACCCAGTACTTC
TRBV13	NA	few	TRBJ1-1	CASSLRGSGTEAFF	TGTGCCAGCAGCTTAAGGGGGTCGGGCACTGAAGCTTTCTTT
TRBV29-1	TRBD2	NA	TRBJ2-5	CSVEGLAVQETQYF	TGCAGCGTTGAAGGACTAGCGGTACAAGAGACCCAGTACTTC
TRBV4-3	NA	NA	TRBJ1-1	CASSQALVGDTEAFF	TGCGCCAGCAGCCAAGCCTTAGTGGGGGACACTGAAGCTTTCTTT